This TCR beta chain was sequenced for a study of Ad26.COV2.S vaccination and SARS-CoV-2 variants. Study-level points and caveats: Breadth and depth estimates from TCRs may understate total T cell responses.

With respect to this clone: Antigen: not known.

Treatment meaning: roughly 20 received Ad26.COV2.S at low or high dose, single or two shots; roughly five received placebo; per-sample allocation not given. Following the first vaccine or placebo injection, samples were taken on day 63. This person who donated was an adult of 18-55 years in Boston. The table came from immunoSEQ multiplex PCR; TCRdb's copy has only in-frame clones and leaves some out. Here the sample spans around 450,000 clones, more than 75% being singletons. Trimming removed 7 bases from V and 0 bases from J, with 11 bases in between. The CDR3 is made up of 14 amino acids. Germline CDR1 reads SNHLY; CDR2 reads FYNNEI.

The sequence derives from a person aged 18-60 years who received the Ad26.COV2.S COVID-19 vaccine or a placebo. The input for sequencing was peripheral blood, taken in a trial of Ad26.COV2.S vaccine versus placebo. The rearrangement uses TRBV2 and TRBJ2-3; D uncertain. This chain's CDR3 is CASTLTRSTDTQYF. The CDR3, as DNA: TGTGCCAGCACCCTGACACGTAGCACAGATACGCAGTATTTT.